This T cell receptor beta chain stems from a study of blood T cell repertoires in COVID-19. The CDR3 consists of 13 residues. V lost 0 bases and J 6 bases, leaving 8 bases between the germline ends. From germline, CDR1 is MNHEY and CDR2 SVGEGT. Profiled with immunoSEQ multiplex PCR; TCRdb holds only in-frame clones, not every one. The top ten clones hold approximately 15% of a sample with a few hundred thousand clones, 84% of them seen once. The TCR was taken from an older person with COVID-19, enrolled during active disease. The sample comprised peripheral blood. The genes are TRBV6-2 or TRBV6-3 and TRBJ1-2; D is uncertain. DNA of the CDR3: TGTGCCAGCAGTTACTCCCCGTCCGATGGCTACACCTTC. As protein: CASSYSPSDGYTF.